The present T cell receptor (beta chain) was sequenced within a study of blood T cells in healthy people across ages. Background on the study: About one barcoded beta molecule per two T cells was captured by template switching. Study outcomes and limitations: Long-lived and aged donors differed, with more naive CD4+ cells and higher diversity in the long-lived. Naive T cell percentage by flow cytometry tracked strongly with beta diversity.

Combining a sample-barcoded 5' primer with a J-beta primer mix, a second PCR ran for about 7 to 11 cycles. Every sample gave at least 2.5 million paired-end reads containing CDR3. MiXCR, applied by TCRdb to the 5' RACE reads, yields one record per CDR3 protein. The sample contains approximately 800,000 distinct CDR3 sequences, about 48% of which appear only once. Turning to this clonotype: Its antigen is undetermined.

CDR1 and CDR2 from the germline V gene are SEHNR and FQNEAQ (reference sequence). The CDR3 loop spans 17 amino acids. V lost 4 bases, J lost 14 bases, and 23 bases stayed unmatched. Source material: blood. V usage is TRBV7-9 and J usage is TRBJ2-3, with TRBD1 identical over 8 bases. The clonotype comes from a man older than 75 in good health. Here the CDR3 reads CASSSSGQGGRHRDAYF. In DNA form, the CDR3 reads TGTGCCAGCAGCTCGTCCGGACAGGGTGGTAGGCACAGAGACGCGTATTTT.